Listed here are 7 T cell receptor beta chains from one sample, sequenced in a study of brain T cells in children with intractable seizures (dated by TCRdb to about 2021). Library generation was performed with the immunoSEQ multiplex PCR assay. TCRdb took this table from immuneACCESS and kept in-frame rearrangements with V and J called. Such tables lack part of the clones; where checked against another copy, unresolved V genes explain under half of the gap, and the rest is unexplained. The sample table contains 340,000 or so clones; only one count was recorded for roughly 92% of them. 5.5% to 6% of the sample rests with the top ten. Per the publication, the time point label means: blood from clinic visit 5 months post-surgery; TSC patient then seizure free. The sample in question was peripheral blood, obtained more than 4 months after surgery. The source of these receptors is a boy under two years old with tuberous sclerosis and intractable seizures.

V and J are TRBV19 and TRBJ2-1; maybe TRBD2 (5 bases). Germline CDR1 reads LNHDA; CDR2 reads SQIVND (reference sequence). This CDR3 is built from 12 residues. The V gene lost 5 bases and the J gene lost 9 bases, with 11 bases spanning the gap. This CDR3 reads CASSWETSEQFF. The CDR3 coding sequence is TGTGCCAGTAGTTGGGAGACCAGTGAGCAGTTCTTC.

The chain recombines TRBV19 with TRBJ1-5; 7 nucleotides agree with TRBD1. The CDR3 sequence is 16 residues long. Germline loops: CDR1 LNHDA, CDR2 SQIVND (reference sequence). V lost 5 bases and J lost 6; bases outside the gene matches: 13. CDR3 bases: TGTGCCAGTAGTGACGCCGCGGCAGGGGGAAGTCAGCCCCAGCATTTT. Translation: CASSDAAAGGSQPQHF.

The chain uses TRBV2 and TRBJ2-5; 13 bases map to TRBD2. This CDR3 region has 16 residues. CDR1 and CDR2 from the germline V gene are SNHLY and FYNNEI. The V and J ends lost 7 bases and 5 bases, in that order; junction bases with no gene match: 10. CDR3 in DNA: TGTGCCAGCACCCCGACTAGCGGGGGGTTCAGGGAGACCCAGTACTTC. This translates into CASTPTSGGFRETQYF.

The V gene is TRBV11-3, the J gene TRBJ2-5, with D perhaps being TRBD1 or TRBD2 (5 bases each). Per the germline V gene, CDR1 is SGHNT and CDR2 is YENEEA. V shed 0 bases and J shed 5 bases, with 13 bases lying between them. The CDR3 is 15 residues long. The CDR3: CASSLDHGGSETQYF. In DNA, the CDR3 is TGTGCCAGCAGCTTAGATCATGGGGGTTCGGAGACCCAGTACTTC.

V usage is TRBV7-9 and J usage is TRBJ1-1, with D perhaps matching TRBD1 (5 bases). This CDR3 has 13 amino acids. The germline V gene encodes CDR1 SEHNR and CDR2 FQNEAQ (reference sequence). V lost 2 bases and J lost 8, with 12 bases in between. The CDR3 DNA follows: TGTGCCAGCAGCTTATCAGGGAAGAAGGAAGCTTTCTTT. As protein: CASSLSGKKEAFF. The full variable domain, completed using reference TRBV7-9 and TRBJ1-1, is DTGVSQNPRHKITKRGQNVTFRCDPISEHNRLYWYRQTLGQGPEFLTYFQNEAQLEKSRLLSDRFSAERPKGSFSTLEIQRTEQGDSAMYLCASSLSGKKEAFFGQGTRLTVV.

The chain employs TRBV5-4 and TRBJ1-3; D gene unclear. The V end lost 3 bases, the J end lost 7 bases, and 14 bases lay between the germline ends. The CDR3 sequence is 14 residues long. The germline V gene has CDR1 SGHNT and CDR2 YYREEE (reference sequence). DNA of the CDR3: TGTGCCAGCAGCTCCGGTCCCCAGCGGAACACCATATATTTT. This translates into CASSSGPQRNTIYF.

V and J are TRBV5-8 and TRBJ2-5, with unresolved D. Germline loops: CDR1 SGHTS, CDR2 YDEGEE. This CDR3 is built from 12 residues. V gave up 9 bases and J gave up 7 bases, with 16 bases separating them. The CDR3 spells CATDRRIGTQYF. As DNA, the CDR3 is TGTGCCACGGACCGGCGAATTGGGACCCAGTACTTC.